What follows are 14 T cell receptor beta chains derived from one specimen sequenced in a study of blood T cell repertoires in COVID-19. Sequencing used immunoSEQ multiplex PCR; TCRdb keeps in-frame clones, though not all of them. The repertoire has roughly 330,000 clones, roughly nine tenths of them found once; the top ten carry approximately 5%. The sample comprised PBMCs or T cells enriched from blood (not recorded which). Source of these receptors: a woman in her twenties or thirties who had recovered from COVID-19.

The rearrangement joins TRBV19 to TRBJ2-1; TRBD2 agrees at 9 bases. The ends lost 3 bases at V and 5 bases at J; junction bases unmatched: 5. Germline V lookup: CDR1 LNHDA, CDR2 SQIVND (reference sequence). CDR3 length equals 15 residues. The DNA for the CDR3 is TGTGCCAGTAGTATGGGCCTAGCGGGGAACAATGAGCAGTTCTTC. Amino acid sequence: CASSMGLAGNNEQFF.

Regarding this clone: Other DNA sequences in this specimen translate into the identical CDR3. The chain employs TRBV9 and TRBJ1-2; possible D gene TRBD1, 6 bases. Deletions cut 0 bases from V and 5 bases from J, with 11 bases between. This CDR3 spans 14 amino acids. Germline CDR1 reads SGDLS; CDR2 reads YYNGEE. The CDR3 spells CASSVEGRGYGYTF. CDR3 nucleotide sequence: TGTGCCAGCAGCGTAGAGGGCAGGGGATATGGCTACACCTTC.

The chain is built from TRBV27 and TRBJ2-3; TRBD2 is a possible D gene (5 bases). Trimming stripped 3 bases from V and 4 bases from J, with 11 bases between. CDR3 size: 14 residues. CDR1 and CDR2 from the germline V gene are MNHEY and SMNVEV (reference sequence). Here the CDR3 reads CASSFGLGSDTQYF. DNA of the CDR3: TGTGCCAGCAGTTTCGGACTCGGGTCAGATACGCAGTATTTT.

The chain carries TRBV6-6 and TRBJ1-5; D is unclear. V lost 0 bases, J lost 0 bases, and 6 bases lay in between. The germline V gene encodes CDR1 MNHNY and CDR2 SVGAGI (reference sequence). CDR3 size: 15 residues. CDR3 nucleotides: TGTGCCAGCAGTTACTCAGAGCCTAGCAATCAGCCCCAGCATTTT. Encoded protein: CASSYSEPSNQPQHF.

The rearrangement joins TRBV6-5 to TRBJ2-7, with no clear D. This CDR3 has 12 residues. Germline loops: CDR1 MNHEY, CDR2 SVGAGI. The ends were cut back, 5 bases at V and 3 bases at J, with 8 bases in the middle. The CDR3 loop reads CASSHSVYEQYF. In nucleotides, the CDR3 is TGTGCCAGCAGTCACAGTGTCTACGAGCAGTACTTC.

The chain uses TRBV7-9 and TRBJ2-1; D remains ambiguous. This CDR3 is built from 13 residues. Trimming took off 11 bases at V and 6 bases at J, with 17 bases between the two ends. Germline CDR1 SEHNR, CDR2 FQNEAQ (reference sequence). CDR3 residues: CAGLPGSFNEQFF. The CDR3 coding sequence is TGTGCCGGCCTTCCAGGCAGTTTCAATGAGCAGTTCTTC.

The chain employs TRBV19 and TRBJ2-7; 9 bases map to TRBD1. Trimming at V came to 6 bases and at J to 5 bases, leaving 8 bases not matched to a gene. The CDR3 has 14 amino acids. The germline gives CDR1 LNHDA, CDR2 SQIVND (reference sequence). CDR3 in DNA: TGTGCCAGTAGGCCGGGACAGGGATCCCACGAGCAGTACTTC. It is translated as CASRPGQGSHEQYF.

CDR3 sequence reads: CASRPSGTRSGGNTIYF. DNA of the CDR3: TGTGCCAGTAGGCCTAGCGGGACCAGGAGCGGTGGAAACACCATATATTTT. The gene calls are TRBV19 and TRBJ1-3; maybe TRBD1 (5 bases). There are 17 residues in the CDR3. V lost 6 bases and J lost 3, with 21 bases in between. Germline values: CDR1 LNHDA, CDR2 SQIVND (reference sequence).

The genes are TRBV5-4 and TRBJ2-2; 8 bases align to TRBD2. Germline-derived CDR1 and CDR2 are SGHNT and YYREEE (reference sequence). The CDR3 has 15 amino acids. J gave up 4 bases and V 0 bases, and 2 bases lay outside the gene matches. The CDR3 is CASSLGGGPTGELFF. CDR3 DNA: TGTGCCAGCAGCTTGGGCGGGGGGCCCACCGGGGAGCTGTTTTTT.

The rearrangement links TRBV13 to TRBJ1-2; possibly TRBD1 for D (5 bases). Trimming shortened V by 6 bases and J by 1 base, and 12 bases separated the two germline ends. Germline lookup yields CDR1 PRHDT and CDR2 FYEKMQ (reference sequence). The CDR3 is 14 amino acids. CDR3 sequence: CASSRQTINYGYTF. The DNA for the CDR3 is TGTGCCAGCAGTCGACAGACGATTAACTATGGCTACACCTTC.

The chain couples TRBV30 to TRBJ1-1; D may be TRBD1 (5 bases). The CDR3 has 13 residues. Germline CDR1 is GTSNPN and CDR2 is SVGIG (reference sequence). V was trimmed by 5 bases and J by 1 base, leaving 11 bases between them. CDR3 in DNA: TGTGCCTGGGAAGACAGTGGGAACACTGAAGCTTTCTTT. This sequence encodes CAWEDSGNTEAFF.

V and J are TRBV5-4 and TRBJ1-2; D gene uncertain. CDR3 size: 15 residues. Trimming cost V 0 bases and J 5 bases, with 14 bases left between them. Germline V gene lookup returns CDR1 SGHNT and CDR2 YYREEE (reference sequence). The DNA of the CDR3 is TGTGCCAGCAGCTTGGGGGCCGACCTTGGGTATGGCTACACCTTC. Its protein is CASSLGADLGYGYTF.

V gene TRBV28 combines with J gene TRBJ1-1; D not certain. With 5 bases removed from V and 4 bases from J, the gap between germline ends came to 14 bases. Per the germline V gene, CDR1 is MDHEN and CDR2 is SYDVKM. This CDR3 has 14 residues. The CDR3 nucleotides read TGTGCCAGCAGTAACCAAGAGGCCCTCACTGAAGCTTTCTTT. It yields the protein CASSNQEALTEAFF.

The rearrangement joins TRBV19 to TRBJ2-2, with 7 bases that match TRBD1. CDR1 LNHDA and CDR2 SQIVND come from the germline V gene (reference sequence). V lost 5 bases and J lost 1; bases outside the gene matches: 7. The CDR3 is 16 residues long. CDR3 sequence (DNA): TGTGCCAGTAGTCCCAGGGGACAGAAGAACACCGGGGAGCTGTTTTTT. Translating it yields CASSPRGQKNTGELFF.